Given below is one T cell receptor (beta chain) in context. TCRdb's table, derived via immunoSEQ multiplex PCR, lists solely in-frame clones and lacks some. Of roughly 77,000 clones in the sample, around three quarters are singletons; the top ten hold 4% to 5.5%. The sample comes from a study of blood T cell repertoires in COVID-19. This CDR3 is 14 amino acids long. From germline, CDR1 is SGHAT and CDR2 FQNNGV. With V trimmed by 5 bases and J by 2 bases, 5 bases remained unmatched. This clonotype was obtained from a woman in her seventies with acute or convalescent COVID-19. Sample: peripheral blood. V is TRBV11-2 and J is TRBJ2-5, with 7 bases fitting TRBD1. CDR3 DNA sequence: TGTGCCAGCAGCAGGGGGACAGTTCAAGAGACCCAGTACTTC. It is translated as CASSRGTVQETQYF.